This T cell receptor beta chain was sequenced for a study of T cells after posttransplantation cyclophosphamide. Clones were sequenced by immunoSEQ multiplex PCR, and TCRdb holds only the in-frame ones, with some missing. The sample lists about 47,000 clones, around 91% occurring once. V lost 7 bases and J 1 base, leaving 9 bases between the germline ends. The germline V gene has CDR1 MNHNS and CDR2 SASEGT. This CDR3 has 13 amino acids. The sequenced sample consisted of PBMCs. This clonotype originated in a woman in her 50s in good health and a related stem cell transplant donor. The rearrangement links TRBV6-1 to TRBJ2-3, with D hard to call. The CDR3 DNA follows: TGTGCCAGCACTGCCTCGGGCACAGATACGCAGTATTTT. Protein sequence: CASTASGTDTQYF.